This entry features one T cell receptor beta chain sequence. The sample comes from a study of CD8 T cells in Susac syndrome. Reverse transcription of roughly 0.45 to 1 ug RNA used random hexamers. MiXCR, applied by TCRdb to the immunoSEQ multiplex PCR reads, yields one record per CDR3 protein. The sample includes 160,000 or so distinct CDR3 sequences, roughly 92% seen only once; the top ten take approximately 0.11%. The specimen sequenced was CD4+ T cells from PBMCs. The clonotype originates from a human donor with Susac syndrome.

The CDR3 nucleotides are TGTGCCAGCAGCTTAGCGTCGGCCAACGAGCAGTACTTC. The encoded protein is CASSLASANEQYF. J is TRBJ2-7 and V is TRBV7-9; no reliable D call. Per the germline V gene, CDR1 is SEHNR and CDR2 is FQNEAQ (reference sequence). Trimming stripped 0 bases from V and 5 bases from J, with 8 bases between. There are 13 residues in the CDR3.